This T cell receptor beta chain was documented in a study of blood T cell repertoires in COVID-19. Background on the study: Researchers got acute and convalescent COVID-19 samples from the United States, Italy and Spain. Sources were T cells, B-cell-depleted T cells, or PBMCs; the material itself was cDNA or gDNA.

Methods used by the authors: Estimated nucleated cell counts came from reference gene primer amplification. TCRdb keeps only in-frame clones here, not all; method: immunoSEQ multiplex PCR. That table supplies the V and J calls and clone size; D and trimming were determined from the DNA. The table has 110,000 to 150,000 clones, around three quarters seen once. The length of the CDR3 is 13 residues. The sequence was obtained from a man aged 55 to 70 with acute or convalescent COVID-19. Sequencing was performed on peripheral blood. The chain couples TRBV12-1 to TRBJ1-5; TRBD1 is the table's D call and was not checked against the DNA. TRBV12-1 is a known pseudogene. The CDR3 protein is CASSFEGDQPQHF. CDR3 DNA: TGTGCCAGCAGCTTTGAGGGGGATCAGCCCCAGCATTTT.